This TCR beta chain was sequenced for a study of post-analysis software for immune sequencing data. At the level of the study: In terms of disease course, relapsing-remitting, secondary progressive and progressive-relapsing multiple sclerosis were included. Overall study results and limits: F measure clustering grouped samples strongly by preparation batch. TRBV5-6, TRBV5-1 and TRBV20-1 belonged to a set of about 5 TRBV segments that were more frequent in patients than controls. Comparison with controls showed significantly lower normalized Chao1 diversity in multiple sclerosis patients.

The V end was cut by 2 bases, the J end by 2 bases, with 10 bases between. The length of the CDR3 is 14 residues. The germline V gene encodes CDR1 MNHEY and CDR2 SVGEGT. Researchers reported that TCR beta cDNA libraries carried unique molecular identifiers. TCRdb analysed the PCR reads with MiXCR anew, one entry per CDR3 protein. The data hold around 150,000 distinct CDR3 sequences, with under 40% observed a single time. Points on this clonotype: Antigen unknown.

Sequences were derived from blood, sampled after autologous hematopoietic stem cell transplantation. The source is a girl under 18 with multiple sclerosis. V usage is TRBV6-2 or TRBV6-3 and J usage is TRBJ2-7; D uncertain. The CDR3 here is CASSYVDYPYEQYF. The CDR3 nucleotides are TGTGCCAGCAGTTACGTGGATTATCCCTACGAGCAGTACTTC.